These 26 T cell receptor beta chains were all obtained from the same sample, sequenced in a study of blood T cell repertoires in COVID-19. The assay was immunoSEQ multiplex PCR, and TCRdb's table has in-frame clones only and misses some. This sample has some 150,000 clones, with 82% found just once. The sample was peripheral blood. The receptors come from a woman in her 70s with acute or convalescent COVID-19.

This CDR3 is CAIQGRGSGNTIYF. CDR3 DNA sequence: TGTGCCATACAGGGGAGAGGCTCTGGAAACACCATATATTTT. The rearrangement uses TRBV28 and TRBJ1-3; 7 bases agree with TRBD1. V lost 10 bases and J lost 0; bases outside the gene matches: 6. CDR3 length: 14 residues. CDR1 and CDR2 from the germline V gene are MDHEN and SYDVKM.

J is TRBJ2-7 and V is TRBV7-8; the match to TRBD1 covers 8 bases. Germline CDR1 is SGHVS and CDR2 is FQNEAQ. The trim removed 0 bases at V and 2 bases at J, leaving 9 bases unmatched. This CDR3 spans 17 amino acids. CDR3 DNA: TGTGCCAGCAGCTTAGCGCTTCAGGGGGCTATTCCCTACGAGCAGTACTTC. This gives the protein CASSLALQGAIPYEQYF.

The chain is built from TRBV30 and TRBJ1-2; D unresolved. This CDR3 region has 16 residues. The V gene lost 1 base and the J gene lost 6 bases, with 21 bases spanning the gap. CDR1 is GTSNPN and CDR2 is SVGIG in the germline V gene (reference sequence). As DNA, the CDR3 is TGTGCCTGGAGTGGAGATCTTGGAACTTATCGGGATGGCTACACCTTC. Translation gives CAWSGDLGTYRDGYTF. The full variable domain, rest sourced from reference TRBV30 and TRBJ1-2, is SQTIHQWPATLVQPVGSPLSLECTVEGTSNPNLYWYRQAAGRGLQLLFYSVGIGQISSEVPQNLSASRPQDRQFILSSKKLLLSDSGFYLCAWSGDLGTYRDGYTFGSGTRLTVV.

The J gene is TRBJ1-4, the V gene TRBV15, with D possibly matching TRBD1 (5 bases). CDR1 and CDR2 (germline): LNHNV, YYDKDF (reference sequence). This CDR3 contains 14 residues. The ends were cut back, 0 bases at V and 6 bases at J, with 8 bases in the middle. This CDR3 reads CATSRDTGYEKLFF. The CDR3 DNA reads as TGTGCCACCAGCAGAGATACAGGTTATGAAAAACTGTTTTTT.

The V and J genes are TRBV5-4 and TRBJ1-1; 7 nucleotides match TRBD1. The germline gives CDR1 SGHNT, CDR2 YYREEE (reference sequence). The CDR3 spans 13 residues. J was trimmed by 8 bases and V by 4 bases; bases with no gene match: 8. The CDR3 reads CASSQILDREAFF. CDR3 nucleotide sequence: TGTGCCAGCAGCCAAATCCTGGACAGGGAAGCTTTCTTT. The entire variable domain, with the rest obtained from reference TRBV5-4 and TRBJ1-1, is as follows: ETGVTQSPTHLIKTRGQQVTLRCSSQSGHNTVSWYQQALGQGPQFIFQYYREEENGRGNFPPRFSGLQFPNYSSELNVNALELDDSALYLCASSQILDREAFFGQGTRLTVV.

The V gene is TRBV6-5, the J gene TRBJ2-2, with TRBD1 matching 8 bases. After removal of 5 bases from V and 4 bases from J, the junction contained 3 bases not matched to a gene. The CDR3 length is 14 residues. In germline, CDR1 is MNHEY, CDR2 SVGAGI. The DNA for the CDR3 is TGTGCCAGCAGTCCGACAGGGGTCACCGGGGAGCTGTTTTTT. Its translation: CASSPTGVTGELFF.

Notes on this clone: The junction differs from germline at one of its ends, possibly a read error. The V and J genes are TRBV5-6 and TRBJ1-2; D remains ambiguous. Germline lookup yields CDR1 SGHDT and CDR2 YYEEEE. The CDR3 loop spans 11 amino acids. CDR3 bases: TGTGCCAGCAGCTTGGTGGAGGGTAACTACTTC. This codes for CASSLVEGNYF.

Concerning this clone itself: At one end, the junction sequence differs from germline, possibly due to a read error. CDR3 loop: CASSLRGRETQYF. The CDR3 DNA reads TGTGCTAGCAGCTTGCGGGGGAGAGAGACCCAGTACTTC. V usage is TRBV7-7 and J usage is TRBJ2-5; 7 bases agree with TRBD2. The CDR3 consists of 13 residues. The germline CDR1 and CDR2 sequences are SSHAT and FNYEAQ (reference sequence). Combining the CDR3 with reference TRBV7-7 and TRBJ2-5 gives the whole variable domain GAGVSQSPRYKVTKRGQDVTLRCDPISSHATLYWYQQALGQGPEFLTYFNYEAQPDKSGLPSDRFSAERPEGSISTLTIQRTEQRDSAMYRCASSLRGRETQYFGPGTRLLVL.

The chain joins TRBV10-3 to TRBJ2-2, with TRBD2 matching over 8 bases. The CDR3 loop spans 16 amino acids. Germline assignment: CDR1 ENHRY and CDR2 SYGVKD. Unmatched junction bases numbered 11, after V lost 7 bases and J lost 4 bases. CDR3 sequence: CAIMVSGGEVTGELFF. The CDR3 DNA reads TGTGCCATCATGGTCAGCGGGGGCGAGGTCACCGGGGAGCTGTTTTTT.

The chain combines TRBV7-6 with TRBJ2-6, with D perhaps TRBD1 (7 bases). The CDR3 extends over 16 amino acids. Germline V gene data show CDR1 as SGHVS and CDR2 as FNYEAQ. Trimming stripped 6 bases from V and 2 bases from J, with 14 bases between. The CDR3 reads CASRAQGTAGANVLTF. CDR3 sequence (DNA): TGTGCCAGCAGGGCACAGGGGACTGCTGGGGCCAACGTCCTGACTTTC.

The chain recombines TRBV11-2 with TRBJ2-3; 13 bases align to TRBD2. Per the germline V gene, CDR1 is SGHAT and CDR2 is FQNNGV. V shed 3 bases and J 0 bases; nucleotides not matched to a gene: 3. This CDR3 is 17 amino acids long. The CDR3 DNA reads TGTGCCAGCAGCTTCCGACTAGCGGGGGGAAGCACAGATACGCAGTATTTT. The encoded protein is CASSFRLAGGSTDTQYF.

V gene TRBV7-3 combines with J gene TRBJ2-5; 8 bases align to TRBD2. The length of the CDR3 is 14 residues. The V gene end was trimmed by 5 bases and the J gene end by 5 bases; junction bases not matched to a gene: 7. The germline V gene has CDR1 SGHTA and CDR2 FQGTGA. CDR3 in amino acids: CASSPRPGGETQYF. CDR3 DNA sequence: TGTGCCAGCAGCCCGCGTCCGGGAGGGGAGACCCAGTACTTC.

J is TRBJ1-3 and V is TRBV30; 7 nucleotides line up with TRBD1. This CDR3 comprises 17 residues. Trimming cost V 1 base and J 0 bases; bases outside gene matches: 9. Germline V gives CDR1 GTSNPN, CDR2 SVGIG (reference sequence). The CDR3 DNA follows: TGTGCCTGGAGTGGTCACTCCGGGACAGCCTCTGGAAACACCATATATTTT. This encodes CAWSGHSGTASGNTIYF.

This clone came up once. The chain combines TRBV10-3 with TRBJ1-5; possible D gene TRBD1, 5 bases. CDR3 length: 12 residues. Germline CDR1 reads ENHRY; CDR2 reads SYGVKD. Trimming took off 10 bases at V and 4 bases at J, with 11 bases between the two ends. CDR3 DNA: TGTGCCAGCGGGGGGGGGAATCAGCCCCAGCATTTT. Its translation is CASGGGNQPQHF.

This rearrangement joins TRBV24-1 to TRBJ2-3, with D perhaps TRBD2 (6 bases). V was clipped by 9 bases and J by 5 bases, with 11 bases between them. The CDR3 has 12 residues. Germline CDR1 and CDR2: KGHDR and SFDVKD. This CDR3 reads CATPEEGDTQYF. The CDR3 bases are TGTGCCACCCCGGAGGAGGGAGATACGCAGTATTTT.

This clone was counted between two and nine times. This chain uses TRBV24-1 with TRBJ2-2; D is undetermined. This CDR3 comprises 14 residues. The V end lost 4 bases, the J end lost 6 bases, and 11 bases lay between the germline ends. Germline V lookup: CDR1 KGHDR, CDR2 SFDVKD. The CDR3, as DNA: TGTGCCACCAGTGACGAGAGGCCGCCCGGGGAGCTGTTTTTT. Its translation is CATSDERPPGELFF.

The chain has TRBV30 and TRBJ2-3; 9 bases fit TRBD2. This CDR3 spans 15 amino acids. With V trimmed by 2 bases and J by 0 bases, 3 bases remained unmatched. Germline V gene sequence: CDR1 GTSNPN, CDR2 SVGIG (reference sequence). CDR3 sequence (DNA): TGTGCCTGGAGTCATCTAGCGGGGAGCACAGATACGCAGTATTTT. Its protein is CAWSHLAGSTDTQYF.

The rearrangement uses TRBV6-5 and TRBJ2-4, with TRBD1 as a possible D gene (5 bases). V dropped 10 bases and J dropped 5 bases, with 18 bases sitting between them. The CDR3 is 14 residues long. Per the germline V gene, CDR1 is MNHEY and CDR2 is SVGAGI. The DNA for the CDR3 is TGTGCCACGCAGGGTCTTGTGTTGGAAAACATTCAGTACTTC. Translated, it gives CATQGLVLENIQYF.

The gene calls are TRBV29-1 and TRBJ2-2, with 7 bases matching TRBD1. The CDR3 runs to 15 residues. From germline, CDR1 is SQVTM and CDR2 ANQGSEA. J was trimmed by 2 bases and V by 4 bases; bases with no gene match: 7. The CDR3 DNA sequence: TGCAGCGTTGTACAGGGACAGAGTAACACCGGGGAGCTGTTTTTT. This encodes CSVVQGQSNTGELFF.

The J gene is TRBJ1-6, the V gene TRBV20-1, with TRBD1 identical over 10 bases. The germline V gene has CDR1 DFQATT and CDR2 SNEGSKA (reference sequence). The CDR3 loop spans 20 amino acids. V shed 3 bases, J shed 3 bases, and the junction held 17 bases outside the gene matches. The CDR3 region has the DNA TGCAGTGCTAGTACCGGGACAGGGGATTTCGAGTCAATCTATAATTCACCCCTCCACTTT. Amino acids: CSASTGTGDFESIYNSPLHF.

The V call is TRBV19, the J call TRBJ1-5, with 7 bases lining up with TRBD1. The length of the CDR3 is 15 residues. Per germline, CDR1 LNHDA and CDR2 SQIVND (reference sequence). V was pared by 7 bases and J by 0 bases, with 6 bases of the junction left unmatched. CDR3 bases: TGTGCCAGTAACACAGGGGCTCATAGCAATCAGCCCCAGCATTTT. Translated: CASNTGAHSNQPQHF.

The rearrangement links TRBV7-9 to TRBJ1-2; TRBD1 aligns across 12 bases. Trimming took 5 bases from V and 4 from J; bases not matched to a gene: 8. The CDR3 covers 16 residues. The germline gives CDR1 SEHNR, CDR2 FQNEAQ (reference sequence). The CDR3 bases are TGTGCCAGCAGCCCCCCCGGGACAGGGGGCTTCTATGGCTACACCTTC. As protein: CASSPPGTGGFYGYTF. The entire variable domain, with the rest obtained from reference TRBV7-9 and TRBJ1-2, is as follows: DTGVSQNPRHKITKRGQNVTFRCDPISEHNRLYWYRQTLGQGPEFLTYFQNEAQLEKSRLLSDRFSAERPKGSFSTLEIQRTEQGDSAMYLCASSPPGTGGFYGYTFGSGTRLTVV.

The rearrangement links TRBV2 to TRBJ2-3; 8 bases are a match to TRBD1. The CDR3 contains 14 residues. Trimming cost V 7 bases and J 6 bases; bases outside gene matches: 9. Germline CDR1 is SNHLY and CDR2 is FYNNEI. DNA of the CDR3: TGTGCCAGCACTGCCGGCAGGGGGCGTGATACGCAGTATTTT. This sequence encodes CASTAGRGRDTQYF.

The chain has TRBV5-6 and TRBJ2-7; D ambiguous. The CDR3 sequence is 12 residues long. V lost 2 bases and J 3 bases, leaving 6 bases between the germline ends. Looked up from germline, CDR1 is SGHDT and CDR2 is YYEEEE. Here the CDR3 reads CASSFSRYEQYF. The CDR3 coding sequence is TGTGCCAGCAGCTTCTCCCGCTACGAGCAGTACTTC.

The chain couples TRBV19 to TRBJ1-1; tentative D call: TRBD1 (5 bases). The CDR3 is made up of 15 amino acids. Germline V gene data show CDR1 as LNHDA and CDR2 as SQIVND (reference sequence). V dropped 3 bases and J dropped 2 bases, with 13 bases sitting between them. CDR3 DNA: TGTGCCAGTAGTATCTCCTCGGGGGGAAACACTGAAGCTTTCTTT. Its translation: CASSISSGGNTEAFF.

The chain couples TRBV19 to TRBJ1-2, with 9 bases fitting TRBD1. Germline values: CDR1 LNHDA, CDR2 SQIVND (reference sequence). The V and J ends lost 6 bases and 4 bases, in that order; junction bases with no gene match: 9. The CDR3 covers 15 residues. DNA of the CDR3: TGTGCCAGTAGCGCCGGGACAGGGTTGGGCTATGGCTACACCTTC. Translation: CASSAGTGLGYGYTF.